Described below is a single T cell receptor beta chain sequence and its context. Its antigen is not known. This sample is part of a study of blood T cells in healthy people across ages. Study-wide points: Among long-lived donors, naive CD4+ cells were more numerous and diversity higher than in aged donors.

Isolation per sample recovered at least 7 million PBMCs. For the second PCR, which ran for about 7 to 12 cycles, a sample-barcoded 5' primer and a J-beta primer mix were used. Through a template-switch adaptor with 12 random nucleotides, each cDNA molecule received a tag. MiXCR, run by TCRdb on the 5' RACE reads, gives a single entry per CDR3 protein. The sample carries 910,000 or so distinct CDR3 sequences, about 53% recorded once. This sequence was found in a woman in her sixties in good health. The sequenced material came from blood.

CDR3 sequence: CASRGTGLSSGANVLTF. CDR3 nucleotide sequence: TGTGCCAGCAGGGGGACAGGTCTCAGCTCTGGGGCCAACGTCCTGACTTTC. V gene TRBV6-2 or TRBV6-3 combines with J gene TRBJ2-6; 8 bases are shared with TRBD1. Unmatched junction bases numbered 7, after V lost 6 bases and J lost 0 bases. CDR1 and CDR2 (germline): MNHEY, SVGEGT. The CDR3 extends over 17 amino acids.